The rows below give T cell receptor beta chains drawn from one sample of a study of cytomegalovirus exposure and HLA in healthy donors. The data were produced by immunoSEQ multiplex PCR, yet TCRdb's version contains in-frame clones alone and is incomplete. The sample carries roughly 240,000 clones, around 78% recorded once. Sequencing input: PBMCs. These TCRs come from a boy aged 5-17 years in good health and CMV-seronegative. CDR3s leave out the opening cysteine and the closing phenylalanine or tryptophan. Each record gives: V gene, CDR3 length, J gene, CDR3 protein.

TRBV13,14,TRBJ1-4,ASRRGGPAGTEKLF
TRBV5-1,14,TRBJ2-1,ASSLVLAGGYNEQF
TRBV2,10,TRBJ2-7,VSLVEGYEQY
TRBV7-8,14,TRBJ2-3,ASSPTRTSGADTQY
TRBV9,12,TRBJ2-2,ASSEGPGSGELF
TRBV30,13,TRBJ2-7,AWRPLAGGIYEQY
TRBV14,11,TRBJ1-2,ASSQRANYGYT
TRBV2,14,TRBJ1-1,ASSEEGTGMNTEAF
TRBV27,14,TRBJ2-3,ASRKGLAASTDTQY
TRBV5-1,12,TRBJ1-2,ASSPGQGGYGYT
TRBV9,10,TRBJ2-7,ASSVGAGEQY
TRBV6-1,11,TRBJ1-1,ASSDRDRGYAF
TRBV7-2,13,TRBJ2-2,ASSLLPGLGGELF
TRBV7-9,13,TRBJ1-3,ASSWYRGSGNTIY
TRBV10-3,13,TRBJ2-1,AISDTGQGYNEQF
TRBV7-9,15,TRBJ1-3,SSSLDVWGTAGNTIY
TRBV10-2,12,TRBJ1-1,ASSGRFGNTEAF
TRBV29-1,9,TRBJ2-7,SVATGDEQY
TRBV2,12,TRBJ1-5,ASSAQGAHQPQH
TRBV19,13,TRBJ2-1,ASSITPGPYNEQF
TRBV2,15,TRBJ2-5,ASSSVAGSSSGETQY
TRBV30,11,TRBJ1-1,AWYAPTNTEAF
TRBV4-2,12,TRBJ1-2,ASSHGTEEYGYT
TRBV5-1,12,TRBJ2-5,ASSLGTYQETQY
TRBV19,11,TRBJ2-3,ASRDRSTDTQY
TRBV7-8,20,TRBJ2-1,ASSLRDRASSPAFSSYNEQF
TRBV25-1,12,TRBJ1-2,ASSADGANYGYT
TRBV2,11,TRBJ2-3,ASSAAYTDTQY
TRBV4-1,13,TRBJ2-7,ASSQEWQGSYEQY
TRBV19,11,TRBJ1-5,ASSRDSNQPQH
TRBV10-1,12,TRBJ2-2,ASRSEPGSGELF
TRBV27,13,TRBJ2-3,ASSAYDSSTDTQY
TRBV5-4,13,TRBJ2-2,ASSSRAPRAGELF
TRBV10-3,13,TRBJ1-2,AISDPNGKDYGYT
TRBV2,13,TRBJ1-1,ASSVVGHSGSEAF
TRBV6-5,12,TRBJ2-7,ASSTTGEAYEQY
TRBV10-1,15,TRBJ2-2,ASSESGLAGVRGELF
TRBV10-1,12,TRBJ1-1,ASTELRENTEAF
TRBV2,12,TRBJ1-2,ASSLRAANYGYT
TRBV18,14,TRBJ1-1,ASSPVEGTADAEAF
TRBV27,13,TRBJ2-1,ASSLSRGSHNEQF
TRBV5-6,16,TRBJ1-1,ASSRTAGGRLVSTEAF
TRBV7-6,13,TRBJ2-7,ASSLGQGKPYEQY
TRBV6-5,13,TRBJ2-7,ASSRGGQGPYEQY
TRBV10-1,13,TRBJ1-5,ASSETTGGDQPQH
TRBV7-2,15,TRBJ1-2,ASSLYRGPDPNYGYT
TRBV6-5,10,TRBJ1-1,ASSAGDTEAF
TRBV5-4,13,TRBJ2-7,ASSLPGQLSYEQY
TRBV5-4,12,TRBJ2-5,ASSSRNLQETQY
TRBV7-9,12,TRBJ1-2,ASSLGTGNYGYT
TRBV29-1,9,TRBJ1-1,SVELSRLTF